Listed here are 14 T cell receptor beta chains from one sample, sequenced in a study of blood T cell repertoires in COVID-19. TCRdb's copy holds only in-frame clones and misses some; the assay was immunoSEQ multiplex PCR. The profile shows approximately 74,000 clones, 75% to 80% of them singletons. The sequenced sample consisted of peripheral blood. These receptors were collected from a human donor in a cohort sampled during active COVID-19.

The J gene is TRBJ1-1, the V gene TRBV7-9, with a tentative D call TRBD1 (5 bases). The CDR3 has 14 amino acids. In germline, CDR1 is SEHNR, CDR2 FQNEAQ (reference sequence). V lost 5 bases and J lost 6, with 16 bases in between. The CDR3 region is CASSDLLRAPEAFF. The DNA of the CDR3 is TGTGCCAGCAGCGACCTCCTCAGGGCCCCTGAAGCTTTCTTT.

The chain couples TRBV27 to TRBJ1-6; D is undetermined. Trimming removed 6 bases at V and 4 bases at J, with 7 bases between. Germline loops: CDR1 MNHEY, CDR2 SMNVEV (reference sequence). The CDR3 is 13 amino acids. CDR3 DNA: TGTGCCAGCAGCCTACGGTATAATTCACCCCTCCACTTT. It translates to CASSLRYNSPLHF.

This clone appeared a single time. The rearrangement uses TRBV5-4 and TRBJ2-1; D perhaps matches TRBD2 (6 bases). This CDR3 has 13 amino acids. Germline CDR1 SGHNT, CDR2 YYREEE (reference sequence). Trimming stripped 0 bases from V and 5 bases from J, with 6 bases between. CDR3 nucleotide sequence: TGTGCCAGCAGCTTGGGGGGGGACAATGAGCAGTTCTTC. Translating gives CASSLGGDNEQFF.

This chain connects TRBV2 to TRBJ2-1, with TRBD2 matching 8 bases. The CDR3 has 15 residues. Germline V CDR1 and CDR2: SNHLY, FYNNEI. V lost 6 bases, J lost 6 bases, and 10 bases stayed unmatched. The CDR3, as DNA: TGTGCCAGCAGGAACGGGGGGGGCGCAGGCAATGAGCAGTTCTTC. This codes for CASRNGGGAGNEQFF.

This clone was seen just once. V and J are TRBV19 and TRBJ1-5, with 8 bases matching TRBD1. This CDR3 contains 19 residues. Germline-derived CDR1 and CDR2 are LNHDA and SQIVND (reference sequence). Unmatched junction bases numbered 18, after V lost 3 bases and J lost 5 bases. This chain's CDR3 is CASSMPVAGGKKRYQPQHF. The CDR3 DNA is TGTGCCAGTAGTATGCCCGTGGCAGGGGGCAAGAAGAGGTATCAGCCCCAGCATTTT.

The chain carries TRBV6-5 and TRBJ2-2, with a possible D match to TRBD2 (5 bases). The germline gives CDR1 MNHEY, CDR2 SVGAGI. V was pared by 2 bases and J by 3 bases, with 10 bases between. CDR3 size: 15 residues. As DNA, the CDR3 is TGTGCCAGCAGTTACAAGGGCGGGTACACCGGGGAGCTGTTTTTT. Amino acids: CASSYKGGYTGELFF.

This clone was observed a single time. The genes are TRBV19 and TRBJ1-1; weak D call: TRBD1 (6 bases). Germline V gene data show CDR1 as LNHDA and CDR2 as SQIVND (reference sequence). Trimming took 0 bases from V and 2 from J, leaving 10 bases between them. CDR3 length: 15 amino acids. CDR3 region: CASSIDRGANTEAFF. The CDR3 region has the DNA TGTGCCAGTAGTATAGATCGGGGGGCCAACACTGAAGCTTTCTTT.

V is TRBV7-2 and J is TRBJ2-2; 8 bases agree with TRBD1. CDR1 is SGHTA and CDR2 is FQGNSA in the germline V gene. The V segment lost 7 bases and the J segment 0 bases; nucleotides outside the gene matches: 4. The CDR3 spans 15 residues. CDR3 protein: CASTADRANTGELFF. CDR3 in DNA: TGTGCCAGCACCGCGGACAGGGCGAACACCGGGGAGCTGTTTTTT.

The V gene is TRBV27, the J gene TRBJ1-2, with TRBD1 matching 12 bases. V shed 5 bases and J 6 bases; nucleotides not matched to a gene: 7. CDR3 length equals 15 residues. The germline V gene encodes CDR1 MNHEY and CDR2 SMNVEV (reference sequence). The CDR3 sequence is CASSPGTGGFDGYTF. The CDR3 DNA is TGTGCCAGCAGTCCCGGGACAGGGGGCTTTGATGGCTACACCTTC.

The rearrangement uses TRBV3-1 (or the pseudogene TRBV3-2) and TRBJ1-5; 7 positions agree with TRBD1. The CDR3 length is 15 residues. Germline CDR1 reads LGHDT; CDR2 reads YNNKEL (reference sequence). J gave up 5 bases and V 0 bases, and 4 bases lay outside the gene matches. CDR3 bases: TGTGCCAGCAGCCAAGACGCCAGGGGGGATCAGCCCCAGCATTTT. This gives the protein CASSQDARGDQPQHF.

This clone has more than one count but fewer than ten. The chain uses TRBV5-4 and TRBJ2-2; 7 bases are shared with TRBD2. The CDR3 consists of 15 residues. The germline CDR1 and CDR2 sequences are SGHNT and YYREEE (reference sequence). Trimming at V came to 1 base and at J to 4 bases, leaving 4 bases not matched to a gene. The CDR3 nucleotides read TGTGCCAGCAGCTTGAGCGGGGTGTCCACCGGGGAGCTGTTTTTT. It codes for CASSLSGVSTGELFF.

In its sample, this clone was seen a few times. The CDR3 loop reads CAIRGTGGTNEKLFF. The CDR3 region has the DNA TGTGCCATCAGGGGGACAGGGGGAACTAATGAAAAACTGTTTTTT. The rearrangement links TRBV10-3 to TRBJ1-4, with 11 bases fitting TRBD1. Germline V gives CDR1 ENHRY, CDR2 SYGVKD. V shed 6 bases and J 1 base; nucleotides not matched to a gene: 1. CDR3 length: 15 residues.

In its sample, this clone was seen a few times. This chain connects TRBV2 to TRBJ1-2, with D uncertain. Trimming left V 8 bases short and J 4 bases short, with 5 bases between. Germline CDR1 SNHLY, CDR2 FYNNEI. This CDR3 contains 10 residues. The CDR3 DNA reads as TGTGCCAGCGGCAGCTATGGCTACACCTTC. Its protein is CASGSYGYTF.

The J gene is TRBJ1-4, the V gene TRBV21-1. TRBV21-1 has pseudogene status. This CDR3 is 13 amino acids long. The CDR3 region is CASSIRWGRKLFF. The CDR3 DNA follows: TGTGCCAGCAGCATTCGATGGGGGAGGAAACTGTTTTTT.